This T cell receptor (beta chain) came from a study of T-cell memory formation after mild COVID-19. The CDR3 is made up of 13 amino acids. Trimming left V 0 bases short and J 10 bases short, with 10 bases between. From germline, CDR1 is SGHAT and CDR2 FQNNGV. TCRdb itself ran the 5' RACE reads through MiXCR, one entry per CDR3 protein. The table has 70,000 to 100,000 distinct CDR3 sequences, about 14% seen once; the top ten hold about two fifths. Study-wide results and limits: The study found balanced CD4/CD8 in clones contracting day 15 to 85 and a CD4+ lean in later expanders. Second-wave clones that peaked on day 37 lacked confirmed SARS-CoV-2 specificity.

This clonotype was found a few times. Its antigen is currently unknown. This TCR derives from a man aged 18 to 35 who had mild COVID-19 (a few samples of this study predate the infection). Cell type and time point are not known. The chain uses TRBV11-2 and TRBJ2-1, with no clear D. The sample was PBMCs or a T cell subset sorted from them (not recorded which). Here the CDR3 reads CASSLELIREQFF. The CDR3 DNA reads TGTGCCAGCAGCTTAGAACTAATTCGCGAGCAGTTCTTC.